This T cell receptor (beta chain) was retrieved from a study of blood T cell repertoires in COVID-19 (TCRdb year 2020). With regard to the full study: The collaborator samples originated in the United States, Italy and Spain and spanned the acute and convalescent phases of COVID-19. The prospective study material was composed of cDNA or gDNA derived from T cells, B-cell-depleted T cells, or PBMCs. The sample metadata nearly always contained a de-identified subject ID, COVID-19 status, age in years and sex. Where HLA class I and class II types were available, the types were taken from metadata supplied by the sample provider, not from assay-based typing. The samples were drawn from two sources: the first 160 participants of the ongoing ImmuneRACE study, and 1,000 to 1,500 subjects contributed by 6 global collaborators. A freely available public database, intended as a resource for researchers studying the immune response to SARS-CoV-2, is where the repertoires were released. Deeply sampled blood TCRbeta repertoires from subjects exposed to, actively infected with, or recovered from COVID-19 were included in the dataset.

What the work shows at the level of the full study, not this receptor alone: The quantity of clinical and demographic metadata differed by source and by participant and was supplied without curation.

The CDR3 goes from the cysteine to the phenylalanine over 15 residues. Left in the record is the CDR3 DNA by itself, 45 bases read in frame from the first base. The germline V gene (reference sequence) sets CDR1 to SGHKS and CDR2 to YYEKEE. The junction shows trimming of 4 bases on V and 2 bases on J, plus 13 bases between the germline ends. Remarks on this clone: Its antigen is unknown. Qualities for individual bases were not recorded, and no much larger clone is one base off.

TCRbeta CDR3 regions were amplified from genomic DNA by means of the immunoSEQ Assay, a bias-controlled multiplex PCR. The original pipeline was this. The number of nucleated cells in each sample was estimated from the amplification of reference gene primers within the assay. To quantify the absolute abundance of each unique TCRbeta CDR3 rearrangement, sequence reads were collapsed and filtered. For each sample, productive Simpson clonality was calculated as the square root of Simpson's diversity index over productive rearrangements. TCRdb obtained this table from immuneACCESS and retained in-frame rearrangements with V and J assigned. These tables miss some clones; where compared with another copy, unresolved V genes account for less than half of the shortfall, and the remainder is unexplained. From that table come the V and J calls and clone size; the DNA was used to work out D and trimming. Here the sample has about 230,000 clones; 86% occur a single time. Jointly, the top ten make up 11% of the sample.

In Seattle, one collaborating source enrolled patients while the infection was active and tracked those patients longitudinally over the course of disease. The collaborating institutions used their own protocols to collect whole blood in K2EDTA tubes. For TCRbeta analysis, collaborator samples were shipped as frozen whole blood, as isolated PBMCs, or as DNA extracted from either sample type. Sequencing was done on a sample of peripheral blood. The clonotype originates from a man in his forties or fifties with COVID-19, enrolled during active disease. The sequence is built from TRBV5-5 and TRBJ1-3, with a tentative D gene TRBD1 over 6 matching bases. The CDR3 protein is CASSGAGGAGNTIYF. The DNA reads as follows: TGTGCCAGCAGCGGCGCGGGGGGCGCTGGAAACACCATATATTTT.